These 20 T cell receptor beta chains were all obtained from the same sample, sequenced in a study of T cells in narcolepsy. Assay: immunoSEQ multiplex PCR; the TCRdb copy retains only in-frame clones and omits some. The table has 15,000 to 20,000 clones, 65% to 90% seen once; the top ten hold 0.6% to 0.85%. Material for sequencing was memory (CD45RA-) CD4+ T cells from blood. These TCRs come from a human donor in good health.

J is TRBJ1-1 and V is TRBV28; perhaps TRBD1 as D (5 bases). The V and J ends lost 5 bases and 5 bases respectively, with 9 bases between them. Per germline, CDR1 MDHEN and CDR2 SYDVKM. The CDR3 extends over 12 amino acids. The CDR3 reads CASSPWGTEAFF. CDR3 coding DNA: TGTGCCAGCAGTCCGTGGGGGACTGAAGCTTTCTTT.

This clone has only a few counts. CDR3 in DNA: TGTGCCACCAGCAGAGGTCGGAGCAGGCCCACCTATGGCTACACCTTC. It specifies CATSRGRSRPTYGYTF. This chain connects TRBV15 to TRBJ1-2; the D is unclear. With 1 base removed from V and 4 bases from J, the gap between germline ends came to 16 bases. The CDR3 loop spans 16 amino acids. In germline, CDR1 is LNHNV, CDR2 YYDKDF (reference sequence).

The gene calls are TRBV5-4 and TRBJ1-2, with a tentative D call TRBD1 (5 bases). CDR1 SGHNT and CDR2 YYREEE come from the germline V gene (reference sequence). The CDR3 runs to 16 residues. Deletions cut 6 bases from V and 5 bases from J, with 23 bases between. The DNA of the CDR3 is TGTGCCAGCACCTCTTACGCGGGACGTGGAGGGTATGGCTACACCTTC. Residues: CASTSYAGRGGYGYTF.

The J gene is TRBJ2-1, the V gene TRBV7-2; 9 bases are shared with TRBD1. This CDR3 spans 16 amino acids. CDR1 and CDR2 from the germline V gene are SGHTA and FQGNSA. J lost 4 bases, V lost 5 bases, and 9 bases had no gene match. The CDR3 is CASSPPGQGLYNEQFF. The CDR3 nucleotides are TGTGCCAGCAGCCCCCCGGGACAGGGTCTTTACAATGAGCAGTTCTTC.

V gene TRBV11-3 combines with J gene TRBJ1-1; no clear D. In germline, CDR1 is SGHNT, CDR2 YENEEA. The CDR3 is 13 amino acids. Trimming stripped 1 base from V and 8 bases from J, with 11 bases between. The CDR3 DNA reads TGTGCCAGCAGCTTAGCTATCATGGCGGAAGCTTTCTTT. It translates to CASSLAIMAEAFF.

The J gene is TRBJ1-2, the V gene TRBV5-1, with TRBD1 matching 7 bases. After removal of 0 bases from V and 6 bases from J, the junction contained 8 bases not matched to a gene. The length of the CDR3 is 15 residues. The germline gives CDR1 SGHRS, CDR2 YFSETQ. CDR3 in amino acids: CASSLEARGSDGYTF. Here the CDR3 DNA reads TGCGCCAGCAGCTTGGAAGCCAGGGGGTCAGATGGCTACACCTTC.

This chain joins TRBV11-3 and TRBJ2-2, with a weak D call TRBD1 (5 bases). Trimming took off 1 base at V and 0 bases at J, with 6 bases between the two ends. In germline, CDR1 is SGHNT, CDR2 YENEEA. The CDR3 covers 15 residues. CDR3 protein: CASSLGTTNTGELFF. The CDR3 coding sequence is TGTGCCAGCAGCTTAGGGACAACGAACACCGGGGAGCTGTTTTTT. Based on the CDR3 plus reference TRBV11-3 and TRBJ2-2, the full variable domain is EAGVVQSPRYKIIEKKQPVAFWCNPISGHNTLYWYLQNLGQGPELLIRYENEEAVDDSQLPKDRFSAERLKGVDSTLKIQPAELGDSAVYLCASSLGTTNTGELFFGEGSRLTVL.

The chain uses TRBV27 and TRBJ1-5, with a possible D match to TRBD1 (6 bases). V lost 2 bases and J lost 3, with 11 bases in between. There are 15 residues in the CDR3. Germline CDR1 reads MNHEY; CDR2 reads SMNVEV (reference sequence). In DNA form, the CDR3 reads TGTGCCAGCAGTTTAATTGGGGGGCCCAATCAGCCCCAGCATTTT. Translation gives CASSLIGGPNQPQHF.

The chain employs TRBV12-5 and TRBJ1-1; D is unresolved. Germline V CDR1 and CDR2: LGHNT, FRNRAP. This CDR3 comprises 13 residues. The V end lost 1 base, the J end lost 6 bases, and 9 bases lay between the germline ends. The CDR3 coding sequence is TGTGCTAGTGGTTTGGGTACGGGCGCTGAAGCTTTCTTT. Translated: CASGLGTGAEAFF.

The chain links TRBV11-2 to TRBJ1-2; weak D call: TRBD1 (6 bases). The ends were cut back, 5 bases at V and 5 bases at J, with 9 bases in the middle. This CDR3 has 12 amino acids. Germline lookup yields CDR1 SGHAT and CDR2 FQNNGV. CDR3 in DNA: TGTGCCAGCAGCCATCAGGGGTATGGCTACACCTTC. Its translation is CASSHQGYGYTF.

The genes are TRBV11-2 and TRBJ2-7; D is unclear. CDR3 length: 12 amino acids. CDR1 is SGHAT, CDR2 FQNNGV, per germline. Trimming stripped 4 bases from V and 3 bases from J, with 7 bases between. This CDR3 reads CASSSASYEQYF. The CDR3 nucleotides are TGTGCCAGCAGCTCCGCTAGCTACGAGCAGTACTTC.

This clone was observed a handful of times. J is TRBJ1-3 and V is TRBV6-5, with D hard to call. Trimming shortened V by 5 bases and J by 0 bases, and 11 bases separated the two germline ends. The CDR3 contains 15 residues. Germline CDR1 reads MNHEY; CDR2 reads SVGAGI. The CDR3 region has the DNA TGTGCCAGCAGTCCGGACGGGATCTCTGGAAACACCATATATTTT. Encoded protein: CASSPDGISGNTIYF.

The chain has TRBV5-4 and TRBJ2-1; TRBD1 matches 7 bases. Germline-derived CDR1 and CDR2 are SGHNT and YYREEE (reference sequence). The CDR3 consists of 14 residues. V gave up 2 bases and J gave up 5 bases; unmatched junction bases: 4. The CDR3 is CASSFGTDNNEQFF. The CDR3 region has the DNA TGTGCCAGCAGCTTCGGGACAGATAACAATGAGCAGTTCTTC.

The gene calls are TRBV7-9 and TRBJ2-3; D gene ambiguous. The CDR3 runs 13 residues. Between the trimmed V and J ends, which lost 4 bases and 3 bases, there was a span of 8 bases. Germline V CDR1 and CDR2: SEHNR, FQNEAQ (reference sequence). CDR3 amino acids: CASSSWDTDTQYF. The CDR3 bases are TGTGCCAGCAGCTCGTGGGATACAGATACGCAGTATTTT.

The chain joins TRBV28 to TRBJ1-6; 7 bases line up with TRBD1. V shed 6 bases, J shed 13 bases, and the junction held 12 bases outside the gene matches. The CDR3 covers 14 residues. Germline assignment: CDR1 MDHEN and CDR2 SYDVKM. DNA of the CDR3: TGTGCCAGCAGGAGCGCCGGGACAGAGGCCCCCCTCCACTTT. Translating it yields CASRSAGTEAPLHF.

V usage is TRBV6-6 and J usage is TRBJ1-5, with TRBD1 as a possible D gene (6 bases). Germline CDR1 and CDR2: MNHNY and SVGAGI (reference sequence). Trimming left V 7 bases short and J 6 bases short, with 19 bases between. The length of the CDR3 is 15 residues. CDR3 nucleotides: TGTGCCAGCACCCCCGGTACAGGGTTGGGTCAGCCCCAGCATTTT. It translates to CASTPGTGLGQPQHF.

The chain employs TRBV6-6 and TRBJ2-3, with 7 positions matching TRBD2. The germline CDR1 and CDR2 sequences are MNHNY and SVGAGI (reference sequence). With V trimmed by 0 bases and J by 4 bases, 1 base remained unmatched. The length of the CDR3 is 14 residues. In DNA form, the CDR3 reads TGTGCCAGCAGTTACTCCGGACTAGCAGATACGCAGTATTTT. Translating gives CASSYSGLADTQYF.

The chain's CDR3 is CASSPWMVAGAHTGELFF. The CDR3 nucleotides read TGTGCCAGCAGCCCCTGGATGGTTGCGGGGGCCCACACCGGGGAGCTGTTTTTT. This chain connects TRBV4-2 to TRBJ2-2, with D possibly TRBD2 on 7 matching bases. V was cut by 4 bases and J by 3 bases, with 21 bases left in between. This CDR3 comprises 18 residues. The germline V gene has CDR1 LGHNA and CDR2 YNFKEQ.

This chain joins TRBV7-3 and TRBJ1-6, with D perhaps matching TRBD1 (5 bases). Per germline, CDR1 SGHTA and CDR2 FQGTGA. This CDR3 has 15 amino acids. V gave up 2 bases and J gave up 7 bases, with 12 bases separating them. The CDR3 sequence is CASSLARVQNSPLHF. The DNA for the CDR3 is TGTGCCAGCAGCTTAGCCAGGGTTCAGAATTCACCCCTCCACTTT.

The CDR3 sequence: CASSSTIDRGYEQYF. The CDR3 nucleotides are TGTGCCAGCAGTTCAACTATCGACAGGGGCTACGAGCAGTACTTC. The chain joins TRBV27 to TRBJ2-7; the match to TRBD1 covers 8 bases. The CDR3 runs to 15 residues. The germline V gene has CDR1 MNHEY and CDR2 SMNVEV (reference sequence). The ends lost 4 bases at V and 3 bases at J; junction bases unmatched: 8.